This section outlines one TCR beta chain sequence together with its context. The antigen is unknown. The PCR employed 60 Vbeta primers together with 13 Jbeta primers. Method: immunoSEQ multiplex PCR; TCRdb's copy keeps in-frame clones and lacks some. The table lists around 96,000 clones, 50% to 80% of them singletons. The sample originates from a study of cytomegalovirus exposure and HLA in healthy donors. Overall study: A preliminary data release comprised roughly 80 million unique TCRs obtained from HLA-typed donors.

The CDR3 extends over 17 amino acids. V lost 1 base, J lost 7 bases, and 9 bases stayed unmatched. CDR1 SGHAT and CDR2 FQNNGV come from the germline V gene. The donors (healthy individuals) were bone marrow donors. Study-level findings and limits: Being indistinguishable, some V segments were excluded, TRBV6-2 and TRBV6-3 among them. An Asian-associated ancestry cluster reportedly showed fewer N-insertions than the roughly 670-donor mean in a later analysis.

Material: PBMCs. The chain links TRBV11-2 to TRBJ2-4; 11 nucleotides align to TRBD1. The origin of this receptor is a man in his sixties in good health and CMV-seronegative. The CDR3 DNA sequence: TGTGCCAGCAGCTTAGCTTCCGGACAGGGGGCGAGGAACATTCAGTACTTC. It is translated as CASSLASGQGARNIQYF.